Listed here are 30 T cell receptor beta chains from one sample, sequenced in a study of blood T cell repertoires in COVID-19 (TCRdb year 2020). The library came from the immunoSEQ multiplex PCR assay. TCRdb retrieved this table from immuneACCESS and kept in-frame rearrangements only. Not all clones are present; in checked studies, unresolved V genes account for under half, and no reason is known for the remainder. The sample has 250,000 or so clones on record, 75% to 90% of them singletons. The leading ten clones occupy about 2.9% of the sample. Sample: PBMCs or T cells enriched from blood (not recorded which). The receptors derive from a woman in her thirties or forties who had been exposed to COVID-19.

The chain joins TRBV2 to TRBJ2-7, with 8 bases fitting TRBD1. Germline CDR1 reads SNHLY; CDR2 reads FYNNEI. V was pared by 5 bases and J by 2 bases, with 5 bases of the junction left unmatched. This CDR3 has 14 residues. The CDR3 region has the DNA TGTGCCAGCAGTCCCGGGACAGGTCCCTACGAGCAGTACTTC. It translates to CASSPGTGPYEQYF.

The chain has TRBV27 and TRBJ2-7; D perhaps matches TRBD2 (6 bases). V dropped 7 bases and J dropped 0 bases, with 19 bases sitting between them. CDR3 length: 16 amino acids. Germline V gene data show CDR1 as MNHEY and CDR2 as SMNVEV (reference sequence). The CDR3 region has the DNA TGTGCCAGCATGCGGGACCCCCTAGTAGGCTCCTACGAGCAGTACTTC. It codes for CASMRDPLVGSYEQYF.

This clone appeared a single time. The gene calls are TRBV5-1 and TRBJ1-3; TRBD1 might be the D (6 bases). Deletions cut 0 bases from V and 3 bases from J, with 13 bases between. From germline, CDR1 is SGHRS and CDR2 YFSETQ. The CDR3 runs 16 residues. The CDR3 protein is CASSLGTANNGNTIYF. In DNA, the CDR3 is TGCGCCAGCAGCTTGGGGACAGCTAATAATGGAAACACCATATATTTT.

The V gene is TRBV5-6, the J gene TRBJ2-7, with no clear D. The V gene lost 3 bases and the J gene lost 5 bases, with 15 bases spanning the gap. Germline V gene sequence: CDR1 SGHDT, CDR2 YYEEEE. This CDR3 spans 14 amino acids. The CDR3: CASSSMGHSHEQYF. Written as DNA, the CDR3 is TGTGCCAGCAGCTCTATGGGTCACAGCCACGAGCAGTACTTC.

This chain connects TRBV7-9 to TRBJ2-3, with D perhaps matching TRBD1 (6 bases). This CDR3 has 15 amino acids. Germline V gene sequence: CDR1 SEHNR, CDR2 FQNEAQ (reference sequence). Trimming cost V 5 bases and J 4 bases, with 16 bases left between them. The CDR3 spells CASSTGTPQADTQYF. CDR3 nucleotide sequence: TGTGCCAGCAGCACTGGGACACCTCAGGCAGATACGCAGTATTTT.

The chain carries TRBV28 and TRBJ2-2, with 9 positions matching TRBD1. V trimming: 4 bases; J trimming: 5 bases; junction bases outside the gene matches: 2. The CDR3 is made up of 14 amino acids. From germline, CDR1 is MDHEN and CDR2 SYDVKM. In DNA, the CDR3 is TGTGCCAGCAGTTGGACAGGGGTGACCGGGGAGCTGTTTTTT. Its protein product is CASSWTGVTGELFF. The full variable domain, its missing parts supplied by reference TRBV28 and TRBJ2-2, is DVKVTQSSRYLVKRTGEKVFLECVQDMDHENMFWYRQDPGLGLRLIYFSYDVKMKEKGDIPEGYSVSREKKERFSLILESASTNQTSMYLCASSWTGVTGELFFGEGSRLTVL.

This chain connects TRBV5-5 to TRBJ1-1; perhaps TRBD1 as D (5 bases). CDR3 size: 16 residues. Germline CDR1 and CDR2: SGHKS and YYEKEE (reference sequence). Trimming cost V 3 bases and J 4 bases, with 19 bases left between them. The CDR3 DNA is TGTGCCAGCAGCTGGTGGCCCGGGACTGAGGGCACTGAAGCTTTCTTT. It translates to CASSWWPGTEGTEAFF.

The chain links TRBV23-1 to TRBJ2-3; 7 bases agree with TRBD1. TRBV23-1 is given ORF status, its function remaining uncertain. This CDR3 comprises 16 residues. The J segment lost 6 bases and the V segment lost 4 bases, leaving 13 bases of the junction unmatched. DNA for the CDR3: TGCGCCAGCAGTCCCCGACTCACCCAGGGGGTCGATACGCAGTATTTT. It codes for CASSPRLTQGVDTQYF.

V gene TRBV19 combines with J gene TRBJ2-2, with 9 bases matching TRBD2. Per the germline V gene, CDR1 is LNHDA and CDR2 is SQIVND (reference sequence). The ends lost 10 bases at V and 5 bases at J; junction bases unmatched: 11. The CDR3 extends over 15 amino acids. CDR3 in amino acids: CATSPLAGRTGELFF. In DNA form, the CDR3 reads TGTGCCACCTCCCCGCTAGCGGGACGAACCGGGGAGCTGTTTTTT.

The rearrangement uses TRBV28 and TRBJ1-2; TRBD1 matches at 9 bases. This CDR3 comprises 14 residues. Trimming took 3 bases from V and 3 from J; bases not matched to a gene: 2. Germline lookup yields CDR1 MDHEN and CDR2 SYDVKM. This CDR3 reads CASSFRDRDYGYTF. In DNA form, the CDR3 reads TGTGCCAGCAGTTTTCGGGACAGGGACTATGGCTACACCTTC.

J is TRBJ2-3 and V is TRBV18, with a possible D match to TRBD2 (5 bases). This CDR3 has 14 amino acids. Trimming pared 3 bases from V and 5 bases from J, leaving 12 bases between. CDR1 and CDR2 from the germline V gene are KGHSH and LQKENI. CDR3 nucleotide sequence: TGTGCCAGCTCACCGACTATCCGGGAAGATACGCAGTATTTT. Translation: CASSPTIREDTQYF.

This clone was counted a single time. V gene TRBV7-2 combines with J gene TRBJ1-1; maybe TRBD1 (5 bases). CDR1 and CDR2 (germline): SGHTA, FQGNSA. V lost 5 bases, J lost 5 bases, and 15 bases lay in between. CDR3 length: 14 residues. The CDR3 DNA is TGTGCCAGCAGCGGACTAGGGGAGCGGACTGAAGCTTTCTTT. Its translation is CASSGLGERTEAFF.

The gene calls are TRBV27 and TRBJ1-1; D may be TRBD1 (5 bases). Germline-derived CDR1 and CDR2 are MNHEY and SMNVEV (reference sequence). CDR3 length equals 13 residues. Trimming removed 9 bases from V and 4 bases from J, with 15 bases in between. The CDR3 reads CASGRDLGTEAFF. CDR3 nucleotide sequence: TGTGCCAGTGGGCGGGACCTGGGCACTGAAGCTTTCTTT.

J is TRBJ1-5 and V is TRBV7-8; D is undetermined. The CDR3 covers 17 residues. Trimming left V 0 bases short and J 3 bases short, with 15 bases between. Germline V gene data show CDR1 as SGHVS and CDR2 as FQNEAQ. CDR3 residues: CASSLALHSTDNQPQHF. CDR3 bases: TGTGCCAGCAGCTTAGCGCTCCACAGCACCGACAATCAGCCCCAGCATTTT.

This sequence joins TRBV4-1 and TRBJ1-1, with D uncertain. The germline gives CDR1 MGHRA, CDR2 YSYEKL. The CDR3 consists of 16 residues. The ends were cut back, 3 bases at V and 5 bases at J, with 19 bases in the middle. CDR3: CASSQEMVGAGTEAFF. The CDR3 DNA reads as TGCGCCAGCAGCCAGGAGATGGTTGGCGCCGGGACTGAAGCTTTCTTT.

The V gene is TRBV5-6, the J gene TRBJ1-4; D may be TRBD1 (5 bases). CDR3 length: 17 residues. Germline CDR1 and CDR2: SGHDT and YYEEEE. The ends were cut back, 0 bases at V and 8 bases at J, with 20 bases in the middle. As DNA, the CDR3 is TGTGCCAGCAGCTTGGCATTTGGAGGGGACCCGGACGAAAAACTGTTTTTT. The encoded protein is CASSLAFGGDPDEKLFF.

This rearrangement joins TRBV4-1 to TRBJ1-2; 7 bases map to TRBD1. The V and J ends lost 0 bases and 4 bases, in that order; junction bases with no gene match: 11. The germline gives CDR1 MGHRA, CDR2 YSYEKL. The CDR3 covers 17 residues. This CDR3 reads CASSQELPTGATYGYTF. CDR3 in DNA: TGCGCCAGCAGCCAAGAGCTCCCCACAGGGGCGACCTATGGCTACACCTTC.

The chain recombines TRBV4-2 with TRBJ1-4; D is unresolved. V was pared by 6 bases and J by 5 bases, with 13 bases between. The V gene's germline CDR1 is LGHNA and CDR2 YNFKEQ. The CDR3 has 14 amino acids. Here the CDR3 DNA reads TGTGCCAGCAGTGAAGCGGCAGGAAATGAAAAACTGTTTTTT. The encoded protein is CASSEAAGNEKLFF.

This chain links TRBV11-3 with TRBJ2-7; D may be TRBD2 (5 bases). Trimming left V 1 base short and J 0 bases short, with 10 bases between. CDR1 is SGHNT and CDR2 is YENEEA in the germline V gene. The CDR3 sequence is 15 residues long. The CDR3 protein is CASSLGSGSSYEQYF. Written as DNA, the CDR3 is TGTGCCAGCAGCTTAGGGAGCGGTAGCTCCTACGAGCAGTACTTC. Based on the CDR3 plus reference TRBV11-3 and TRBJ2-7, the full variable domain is EAGVVQSPRYKIIEKKQPVAFWCNPISGHNTLYWYLQNLGQGPELLIRYENEEAVDDSQLPKDRFSAERLKGVDSTLKIQPAELGDSAVYLCASSLGSGSSYEQYFGPGTRLTVT.

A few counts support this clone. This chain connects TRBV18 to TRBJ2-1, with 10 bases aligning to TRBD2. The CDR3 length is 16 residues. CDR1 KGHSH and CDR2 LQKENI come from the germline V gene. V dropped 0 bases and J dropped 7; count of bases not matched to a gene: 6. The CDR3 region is CASSPPLAGGWNEQFF. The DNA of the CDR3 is TGTGCCAGCTCACCACCGTTAGCGGGAGGATGGAATGAGCAGTTCTTC.

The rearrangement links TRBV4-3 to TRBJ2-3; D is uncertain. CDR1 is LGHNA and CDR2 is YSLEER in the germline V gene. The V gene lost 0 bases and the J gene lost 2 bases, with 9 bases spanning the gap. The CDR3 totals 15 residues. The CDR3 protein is CASSQELVFTDTQYF. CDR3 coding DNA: TGCGCCAGCAGCCAAGAACTGGTTTTCACAGATACGCAGTATTTT.

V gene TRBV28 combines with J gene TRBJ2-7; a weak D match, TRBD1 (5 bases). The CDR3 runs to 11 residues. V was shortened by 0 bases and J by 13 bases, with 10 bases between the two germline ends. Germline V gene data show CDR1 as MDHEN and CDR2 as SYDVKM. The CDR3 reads CASSLWQGSYF. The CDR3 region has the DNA TGTGCCAGCAGTTTATGGCAGGGCTCTTACTTC.

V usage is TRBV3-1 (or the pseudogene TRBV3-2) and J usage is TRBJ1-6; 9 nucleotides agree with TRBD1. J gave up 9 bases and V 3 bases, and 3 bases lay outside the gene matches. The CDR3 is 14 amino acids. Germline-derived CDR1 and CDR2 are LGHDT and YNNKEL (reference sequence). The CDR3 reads CASSQEDRGSPLHF. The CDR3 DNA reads TGTGCCAGCAGCCAGGAGGACAGGGGTTCACCCCTCCACTTT.

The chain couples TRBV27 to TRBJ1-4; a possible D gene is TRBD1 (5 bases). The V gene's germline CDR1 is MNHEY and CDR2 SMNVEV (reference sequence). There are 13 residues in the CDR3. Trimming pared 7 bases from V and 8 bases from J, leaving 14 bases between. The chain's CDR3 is CASTRVGVEKLFF. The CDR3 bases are TGTGCCAGCACCCGGGTAGGGGTCGAAAAACTGTTTTTT.

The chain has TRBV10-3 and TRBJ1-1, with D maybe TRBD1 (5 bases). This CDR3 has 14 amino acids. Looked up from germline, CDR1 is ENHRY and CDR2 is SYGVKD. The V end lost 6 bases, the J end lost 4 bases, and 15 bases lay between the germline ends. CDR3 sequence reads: CAISEGRGGTEAFF. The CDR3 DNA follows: TGTGCCATCAGCGAGGGGAGGGGTGGCACTGAAGCTTTCTTT.

The CDR3 spells CASSSAGQGNSPLHF. In DNA, the CDR3 is TGTGCCAGCAGTTCCGCAGGACAGGGCAATTCACCCCTCCACTTT. This chain connects TRBV28 to TRBJ1-6, with 8 nucleotides matching TRBD1. CDR3 size: 15 residues. Germline V CDR1 and CDR2: MDHEN, SYDVKM. J was trimmed by 7 bases and V by 4 bases; bases with no gene match: 6.

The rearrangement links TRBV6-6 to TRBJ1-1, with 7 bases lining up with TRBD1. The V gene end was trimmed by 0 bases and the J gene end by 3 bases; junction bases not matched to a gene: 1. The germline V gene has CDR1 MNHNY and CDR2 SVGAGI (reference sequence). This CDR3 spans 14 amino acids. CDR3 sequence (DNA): TGTGCCAGCAGTTACTCCGACAGGGACACTGAAGCTTTCTTT. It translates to CASSYSDRDTEAFF.

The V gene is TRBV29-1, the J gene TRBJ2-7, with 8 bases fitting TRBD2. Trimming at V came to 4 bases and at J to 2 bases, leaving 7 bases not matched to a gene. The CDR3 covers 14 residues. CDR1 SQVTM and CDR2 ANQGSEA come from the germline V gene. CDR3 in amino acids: CSVGAGVLTYEQYF. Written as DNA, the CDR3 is TGCAGCGTTGGAGCGGGGGTGCTTACCTACGAGCAGTACTTC.

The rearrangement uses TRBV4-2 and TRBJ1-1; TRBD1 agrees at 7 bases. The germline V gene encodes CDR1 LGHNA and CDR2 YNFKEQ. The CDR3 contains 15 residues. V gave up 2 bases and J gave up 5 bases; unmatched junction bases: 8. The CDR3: CASSQITGVDTEAFF. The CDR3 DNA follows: TGTGCCAGCAGCCAAATTACAGGGGTGGATACTGAAGCTTTCTTT.

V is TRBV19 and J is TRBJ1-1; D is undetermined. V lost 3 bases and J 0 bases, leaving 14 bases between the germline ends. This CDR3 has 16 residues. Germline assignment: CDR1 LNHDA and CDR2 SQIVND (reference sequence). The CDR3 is CASSISPAALNTEAFF. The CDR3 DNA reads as TGTGCCAGTAGTATCTCCCCCGCCGCGCTGAACACTGAAGCTTTCTTT.